The 26 T cell receptor beta chains given below trace back to one sample, sequenced in a study of T cell responses to AZD1222 COVID-19 vaccine. Using immunoSEQ multiplex PCR, the repertoire was profiled, and TCRdb retains in-frame clones only, with some absent. Here the sample spans more than 100,000 clones, 80% to 95% being singletons. Sequences were derived from peripheral blood, sampled on day 0 of AZD1222 vaccination. These receptors all come from an adult in good health.

This chain joins TRBV4-3 and TRBJ2-1, with D maybe TRBD1 (6 bases). There are 16 residues in the CDR3. The V and J ends lost 0 bases and 2 bases respectively, with 11 bases between them. Per the germline V gene, CDR1 is LGHNA and CDR2 is YSLEER. The DNA for the CDR3 is TGCGCCAGCAGCCAAGATCAGGGGACCCCCTACAATGAGCAGTTCTTC. The encoded protein is CASSQDQGTPYNEQFF.

There are a few counts of this clone. The chain has TRBV6-2 or TRBV6-3 and TRBJ2-3; TRBD2 matches 8 bases. Looked up from germline, CDR1 is MNHEY and CDR2 is SVGEGT. The V gene end was trimmed by 5 bases and the J gene end by 3 bases; junction bases not matched to a gene: 7. The CDR3 extends over 15 amino acids. The CDR3 DNA reads as TGTGCCAGCAGTAACGGACTAGCTCAAACAGATACGCAGTATTTT. Amino acids: CASSNGLAQTDTQYF.

This sequence joins TRBV6-5 and TRBJ1-4; D gene unclear. This CDR3 region has 14 residues. Trimming took 2 bases from V and 0 from J, leaving 4 bases between them. Germline V CDR1 and CDR2: MNHEY, SVGAGI. DNA of the CDR3: TGTGCCAGCAGTTACAGGGCAACTAATGAAAAACTGTTTTTT. This codes for CASSYRATNEKLFF.

The V call is TRBV11-3, the J call TRBJ2-2, with 8 bases that match TRBD2. This CDR3 spans 19 amino acids. Germline CDR1 is SGHNT and CDR2 is YENEEA. Losses at the gene ends were 1 base for V and 3 bases for J; bases not matched to a gene: 13. The CDR3 coding sequence is TGTGCCAGCAGCTTAGGCGGCCTGGGGCGGGAGGACCACACCGGGGAGCTGTTTTTT. It specifies CASSLGGLGREDHTGELFF.

The V and J genes are TRBV6-5 and TRBJ2-5; 12 nucleotides agree with TRBD2. Germline V gene data show CDR1 as MNHEY and CDR2 as SVGAGI. Trimming cost V 6 bases and J 8 bases; bases outside gene matches: 7. The CDR3 is 14 residues long. Here the CDR3 reads CASRPGTSGPTQYF. The CDR3 nucleotides are TGTGCCAGCAGACCCGGGACTAGCGGGCCCACCCAGTACTTC.

The chain employs TRBV4-3 and TRBJ1-2; tentative D call: TRBD1 (5 bases). This CDR3 has 18 amino acids. Trimming took off 1 base at V and 5 bases at J, with 23 bases between the two ends. In germline, CDR1 is LGHNA, CDR2 YSLEER. The CDR3 DNA follows: TGCGCCAGCAGCCAAGTTTCTTCGTGGACACCTGATGGGTATGGCTACACCTTC. It specifies CASSQVSSWTPDGYGYTF.

The rearrangement uses TRBV7-9 and TRBJ1-5; D gene ambiguous. V shed 5 bases and J shed 5 bases, with 19 bases lying between them. The CDR3 runs 16 residues. Germline CDR1 reads SEHNR; CDR2 reads FQNEAQ (reference sequence). Here the CDR3 reads CASSPKETGWHQPQHF. CDR3 bases: TGTGCCAGCAGCCCCAAAGAGACTGGGTGGCATCAGCCCCAGCATTTT.

The genes are TRBV28 and TRBJ1-5, with D possibly TRBD1 on 5 matching bases. V gave up 6 bases and J gave up 3 bases, with 15 bases separating them. CDR1 MDHEN and CDR2 SYDVKM come from the germline V gene. The CDR3 is made up of 15 amino acids. CDR3: CASRSPGHNNQPQHF. DNA of the CDR3: TGTGCCAGCAGATCACCCGGACACAACAATCAGCCCCAGCATTTT.

V is TRBV7-9 and J is TRBJ1-1; D is unresolved. V was clipped by 2 bases and J by 8 bases, with 6 bases between them. Germline CDR1 and CDR2: SEHNR and FQNEAQ (reference sequence). This CDR3 has 11 amino acids. CDR3 residues: CASSLNPEAFF. In DNA, the CDR3 is TGTGCCAGCAGCTTAAACCCCGAAGCTTTCTTT.

The J gene is TRBJ2-1, the V gene TRBV18, with D unclear. The CDR3 is made up of 12 amino acids. V lost 3 bases and J lost 7, with 7 bases in between. The germline V gene encodes CDR1 KGHSH and CDR2 LQKENI. The CDR3 DNA reads as TGTGCCAGCTCACCTCGACAAAATGAGCAGTTCTTC. Its protein product is CASSPRQNEQFF. The full variable domain, rest sourced from reference TRBV18 and TRBJ2-1, is NAGVMQNPRHLVRRRGQEARLRCSPMKGHSHVYWYRQLPEEGLKFMVYLQKENIIDESGMPKERFSAEFPKEGPSILRIQQVVRGDSAAYFCASSPRQNEQFFGPGTRLTVL.

This clone was seen only once. This chain links TRBV5-1 with TRBJ1-3; tentative D call: TRBD1 (5 bases). Germline assignment: CDR1 SGHRS and CDR2 YFSETQ. The ends were cut back, 2 bases at V and 2 bases at J, with 8 bases in the middle. This CDR3 is built from 14 residues. CDR3 DNA: TGCGCCAGCAGCTTTGAAGGGGCTGGAAACACCATATATTTT. Protein sequence: CASSFEGAGNTIYF.

The chain combines TRBV4-3 with TRBJ2-3, with a possible D match to TRBD1 (5 bases). Trimming stripped 3 bases from V and 5 bases from J, with 12 bases between. CDR3 length: 14 amino acids. Germline V gives CDR1 LGHNA, CDR2 YSLEER. The CDR3 bases are TGCGCCAGCAGCCAGGACCAGGGTCGAGATACGCAGTATTTT. Its translation: CASSQDQGRDTQYF.

The chain links TRBV10-3 to TRBJ2-7; D gene unclear. The CDR3 totals 12 residues. Germline CDR1 is ENHRY and CDR2 is SYGVKD. Between the trimmed V and J ends, which lost 6 bases and 3 bases, there was a span of 9 bases. The CDR3: CAISGESYEQYF. For the CDR3, the DNA is TGTGCCATCAGCGGAGAAAGCTACGAGCAGTACTTC.

The V and J genes are TRBV12-3 or TRBV12-4 and TRBJ1-1; no clear D. This CDR3 contains 12 residues. Between the trimmed V and J ends, which lost 4 bases and 4 bases, there was a span of 7 bases. The CDR3 loop is CASSWSTTEAFF. CDR3 nucleotide sequence: TGTGCCAGCAGTTGGAGTACCACTGAAGCTTTCTTT.

The V and J genes are TRBV27 and TRBJ2-5; D ambiguous. CDR1 is MNHEY, CDR2 SMNVEV, per germline (reference sequence). CDR3 length: 14 residues. V lost 6 bases, J lost 4 bases, and 15 bases lay in between. CDR3 region: CASSNGVLGETQYF. The CDR3 coding sequence is TGTGCCAGCAGCAACGGAGTTCTGGGAGAGACCCAGTACTTC.

The CDR3 is CASSVGRDSNEKLFF. The CDR3 nucleotides read TGTGCCAGCAGCGTAGGAAGGGACAGTAATGAAAAACTGTTTTTT. The chain joins TRBV9 to TRBJ1-4, with 7 bases matching TRBD1. V lost 0 bases to trimming and J lost 4 bases; unmatched junction nucleotides: 3. The CDR3 length is 15 residues. The germline gives CDR1 SGDLS, CDR2 YYNGEE.

This chain joins TRBV7-9 and TRBJ2-3; D call uncertain. The CDR3 has 8 amino acids. The germline V and J ends were trimmed by 8 bases and 14 bases, with 8 bases remaining between them. CDR1 and CDR2 from the germline V gene are SEHNR and FQNEAQ (reference sequence). The CDR3 is CASDLVYF. CDR3 nucleotides: TGTGCCAGCGACTTAGTGTATTTT.

The chain joins TRBV3-1 (or the pseudogene TRBV3-2) to TRBJ1-2; no firm D call. Germline CDR1 and CDR2: LGHDT and YNNKEL (reference sequence). This CDR3 comprises 19 residues. V lost 4 bases and J 6 bases, leaving 30 bases between the germline ends. CDR3 coding DNA: TGTGCCAGCAGCCCCCAAGATGGCCCCGACCTTAGAGCTTTGAATGGCTACACCTTC. Its protein is CASSPQDGPDLRALNGYTF.

The rearrangement uses TRBV9 and TRBJ1-5; D may be TRBD1 (5 bases). The V end lost 0 bases, the J end lost 12 bases, and 16 bases lay between the germline ends. This CDR3 is built from 14 residues. From germline, CDR1 is SGDLS and CDR2 YYNGEE. CDR3 loop: CASSVDLFGGYQHF. In DNA form, the CDR3 reads TGTGCCAGCAGCGTAGATCTTTTTGGGGGGTACCAGCATTTT.

For the CDR3, the DNA is TGTGCCAGAACCGGGGTAACTGTTACAGATACGCAGTATTTT. Protein product: CARTGVTVTDTQYF. The chain uses TRBV19 and TRBJ2-3; perhaps TRBD2 as D (5 bases). The germline V gene has CDR1 LNHDA and CDR2 SQIVND (reference sequence). The length of the CDR3 is 14 residues. Between the trimmed V and J ends, which lost 9 bases and 3 bases, there was a span of 16 bases.

The chain recombines TRBV7-2 with TRBJ2-3; 7 bases map to TRBD2. Per the germline V gene, CDR1 is SGHTA and CDR2 is FQGNSA. The CDR3 runs to 14 residues. V trimming: 3 bases; J trimming: 5 bases; junction bases outside the gene matches: 5. The CDR3: CASSFRGDQDTQYF. CDR3 nucleotides: TGTGCCAGCAGCTTTCGGGGGGACCAAGATACGCAGTATTTT.

J is TRBJ2-7 and V is TRBV4-3; D may be TRBD1 (6 bases). V was cut by 1 base and J by 4 bases, with 14 bases left in between. The CDR3 extends over 15 amino acids. The V gene's germline CDR1 is LGHNA and CDR2 YSLEER. CDR3 in amino acids: CASSQGGQPPYEQYF. The CDR3 DNA is TGCGCCAGCAGCCAAGGGGGACAACCCCCTTACGAGCAGTACTTC.

About this clone itself: Germline is not matched at one junction end, which may reflect a read error. CDR3 sequence reads: CASSFWVDSNEQYF. The DNA for the CDR3 is TGTGCCAGCAGCTTCTGGGTTGACTCCAACGAGCAGTACTTC. The genes are TRBV7-2 and TRBJ2-7; D is undetermined. CDR1 and CDR2 (germline): SGHTA, FQGNSA. This CDR3 has 14 amino acids.

This chain joins TRBV5-4 and TRBJ1-1, with no clear D. V lost 6 bases, J lost 0 bases, and 12 bases lay in between. The CDR3 sequence is 14 residues long. Per the germline V gene, CDR1 is SGHNT and CDR2 is YYREEE (reference sequence). The CDR3 loop reads CASKSGGLNTEAFF. CDR3 in DNA: TGTGCCAGCAAATCGGGTGGACTGAACACTGAAGCTTTCTTT.

The chain carries TRBV19 and TRBJ1-5; D not certain. From germline, CDR1 is LNHDA and CDR2 SQIVND (reference sequence). Trimming removed 10 bases from V and 3 bases from J, with 13 bases in between. The CDR3 totals 13 residues. This CDR3 is CATLGGFNQPQHF. The CDR3 DNA follows: TGTGCCACTCTCGGAGGGTTCAATCAGCCCCAGCATTTT.

CDR3 protein: CASSVRKGESVEETQYF. In nucleotides, the CDR3 is TGTGCCAGCAGCGTTAGGAAGGGAGAAAGTGTGGAAGAGACCCAGTACTTC. This chain connects TRBV7-9 to TRBJ2-5; D is perhaps TRBD2 (5 bases). With 5 bases removed from V and 3 bases from J, the gap between germline ends came to 22 bases. CDR1 and CDR2 from the germline V gene are SEHNR and FQNEAQ (reference sequence). The CDR3 spans 17 residues.